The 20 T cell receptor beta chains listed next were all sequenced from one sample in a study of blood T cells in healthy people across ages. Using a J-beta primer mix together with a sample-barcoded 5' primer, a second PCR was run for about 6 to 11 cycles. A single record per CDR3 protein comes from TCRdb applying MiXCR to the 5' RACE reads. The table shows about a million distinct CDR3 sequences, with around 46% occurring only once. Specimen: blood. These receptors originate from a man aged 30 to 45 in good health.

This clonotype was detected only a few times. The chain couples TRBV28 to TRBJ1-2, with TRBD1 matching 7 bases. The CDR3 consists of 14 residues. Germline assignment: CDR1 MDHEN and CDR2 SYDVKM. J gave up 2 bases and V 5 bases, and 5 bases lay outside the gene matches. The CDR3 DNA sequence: TGTGCCAGCAGTGTCGACAGGGCAAACTATGGCTACACCTTC. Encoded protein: CASSVDRANYGYTF.

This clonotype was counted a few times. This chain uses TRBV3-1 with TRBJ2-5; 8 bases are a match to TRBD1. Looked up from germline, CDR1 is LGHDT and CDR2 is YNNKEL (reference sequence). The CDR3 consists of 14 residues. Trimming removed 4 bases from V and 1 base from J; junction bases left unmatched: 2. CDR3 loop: CASSPQGVQETQYF. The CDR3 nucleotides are TGTGCCAGCAGCCCACAGGGGGTCCAAGAGACCCAGTACTTC.

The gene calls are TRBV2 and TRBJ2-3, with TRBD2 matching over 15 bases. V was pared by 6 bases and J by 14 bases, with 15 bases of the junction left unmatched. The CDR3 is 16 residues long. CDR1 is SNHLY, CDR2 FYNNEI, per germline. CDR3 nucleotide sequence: TGTGCCAGCAGAACCGGGACTAGCGGGAGGAGGAGATACGCGTATTTT. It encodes CASRTGTSGRRRYAYF.

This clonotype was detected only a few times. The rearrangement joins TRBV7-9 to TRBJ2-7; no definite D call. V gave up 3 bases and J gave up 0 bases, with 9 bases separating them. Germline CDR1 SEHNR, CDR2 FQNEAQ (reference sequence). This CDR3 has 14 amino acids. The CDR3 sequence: CASSFGRNSYEQYF. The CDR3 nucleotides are TGTGCCAGCAGCTTTGGCAGGAACTCCTACGAGCAGTACTTC.

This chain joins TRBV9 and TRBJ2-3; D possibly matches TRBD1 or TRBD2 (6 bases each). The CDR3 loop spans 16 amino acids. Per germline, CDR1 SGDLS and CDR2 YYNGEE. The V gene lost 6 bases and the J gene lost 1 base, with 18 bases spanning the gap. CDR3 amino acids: CASTRGQGQRTDTQYF. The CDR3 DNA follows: TGTGCCAGCACCCGGGGGCAGGGGCAACGCACAGATACGCAGTATTTT.

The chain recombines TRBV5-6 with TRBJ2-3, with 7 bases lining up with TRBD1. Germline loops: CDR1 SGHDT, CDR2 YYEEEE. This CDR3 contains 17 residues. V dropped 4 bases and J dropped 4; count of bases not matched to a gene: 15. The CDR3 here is CASSHPLLKGASDTQYF. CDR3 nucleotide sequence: TGTGCCAGCAGCCATCCCCTCCTTAAGGGGGCATCAGATACGCAGTATTTT.

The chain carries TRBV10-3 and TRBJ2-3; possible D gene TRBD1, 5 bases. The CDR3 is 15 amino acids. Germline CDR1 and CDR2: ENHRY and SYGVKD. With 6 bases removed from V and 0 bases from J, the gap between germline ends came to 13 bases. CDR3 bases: TGTGCCATCAGGAAGGGGATTTTGAGCACAGATACGCAGTATTTT. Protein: CAIRKGILSTDTQYF.

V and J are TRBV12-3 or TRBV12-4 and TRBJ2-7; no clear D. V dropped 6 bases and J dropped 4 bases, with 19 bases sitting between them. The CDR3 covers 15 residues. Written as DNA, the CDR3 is TGTGCCAGCAGGAAAGAGATGGCTGGCGGATACGAGCAGTACTTC. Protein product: CASRKEMAGGYEQYF.

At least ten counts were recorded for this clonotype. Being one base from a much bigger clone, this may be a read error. CDR3 nucleotides: TGTGCCAGCAGTCTCGGACGAGGGAGGTCCCACGAGCAGTACTTC. Its protein product is CASSLGRGRSHEQYF. This chain uses TRBV12-3 or TRBV12-4 with TRBJ2-7, with a tentative D call TRBD2 (6 bases). The CDR3 has 15 amino acids. V lost 5 bases and J 5 bases, leaving 19 bases between the germline ends.

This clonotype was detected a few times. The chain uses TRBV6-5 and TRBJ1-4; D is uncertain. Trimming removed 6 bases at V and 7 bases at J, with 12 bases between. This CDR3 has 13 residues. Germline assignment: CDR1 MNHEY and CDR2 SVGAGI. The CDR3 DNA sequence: TGTGCCAGCAGGCGGGGTATCAGTGAAAAACTGTTTTTT. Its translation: CASRRGISEKLFF.

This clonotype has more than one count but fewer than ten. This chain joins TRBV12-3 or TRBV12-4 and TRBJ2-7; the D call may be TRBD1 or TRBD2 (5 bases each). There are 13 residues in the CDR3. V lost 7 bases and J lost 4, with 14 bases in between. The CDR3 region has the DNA TGTGCCAGCACTCGGGACGCCCAGTACGAGCAGTACTTC. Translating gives CASTRDAQYEQYF.

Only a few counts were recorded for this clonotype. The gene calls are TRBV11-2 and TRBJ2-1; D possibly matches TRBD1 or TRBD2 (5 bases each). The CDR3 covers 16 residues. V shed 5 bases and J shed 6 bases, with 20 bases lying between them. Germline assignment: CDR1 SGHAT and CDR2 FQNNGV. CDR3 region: CASSAPGQQQGNEQFF. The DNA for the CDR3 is TGTGCCAGCAGCGCGCCGGGGCAACAGCAGGGCAATGAGCAGTTCTTC. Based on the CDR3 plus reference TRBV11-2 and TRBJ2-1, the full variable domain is EAGVAQSPRYKIIEKRQSVAFWCNPISGHATLYWYQQILGQGPKLLIQFQNNGVVDDSQLPKDRFSAERLKGVDSTLKIQPAKLEDSAVYLCASSAPGQQQGNEQFFGPGTRLTVL.

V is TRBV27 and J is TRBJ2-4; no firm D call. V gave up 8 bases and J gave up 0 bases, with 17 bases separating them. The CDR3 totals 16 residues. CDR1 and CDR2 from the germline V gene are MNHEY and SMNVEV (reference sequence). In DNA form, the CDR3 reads TGTGCCAGCTCCTCAAAATCGGAGTTAGCCAAAAACATTCAGTACTTC. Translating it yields CASSSKSELAKNIQYF.

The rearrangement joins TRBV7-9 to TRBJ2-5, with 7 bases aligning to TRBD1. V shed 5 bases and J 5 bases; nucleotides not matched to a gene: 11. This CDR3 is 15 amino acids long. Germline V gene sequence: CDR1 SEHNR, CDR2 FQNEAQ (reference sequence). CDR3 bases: TGTGCCAGCAGCCAGGACAGGCTGGGATTTGAGACCCAGTACTTC. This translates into CASSQDRLGFETQYF.

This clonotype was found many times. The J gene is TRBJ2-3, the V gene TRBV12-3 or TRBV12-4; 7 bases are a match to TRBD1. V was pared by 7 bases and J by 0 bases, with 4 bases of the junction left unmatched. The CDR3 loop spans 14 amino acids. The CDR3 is CASKPGQSTDTQYF. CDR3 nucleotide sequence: TGTGCCAGCAAACCGGGACAGAGCACAGATACGCAGTATTTT.

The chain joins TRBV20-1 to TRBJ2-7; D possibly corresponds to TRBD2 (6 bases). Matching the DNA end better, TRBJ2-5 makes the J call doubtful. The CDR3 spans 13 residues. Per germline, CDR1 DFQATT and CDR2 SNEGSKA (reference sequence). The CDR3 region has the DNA TGCAGTCATAGAATGGAGGGTAGAGAGACCCAGTACTTC. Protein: CSHRMEGRETQYF.

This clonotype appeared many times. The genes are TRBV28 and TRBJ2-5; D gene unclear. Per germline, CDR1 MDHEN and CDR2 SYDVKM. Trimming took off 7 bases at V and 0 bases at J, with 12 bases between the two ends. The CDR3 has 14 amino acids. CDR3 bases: TGTGCCAGCACCCCCAATTCGGACCAAGAGACCCAGTACTTC. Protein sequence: CASTPNSDQETQYF.

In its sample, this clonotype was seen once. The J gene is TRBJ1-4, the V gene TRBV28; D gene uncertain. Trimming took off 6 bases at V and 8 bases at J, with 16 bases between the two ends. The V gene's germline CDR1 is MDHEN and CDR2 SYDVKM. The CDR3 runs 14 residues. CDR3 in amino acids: CASSPPEAREKLFF. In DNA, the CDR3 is TGTGCCAGCAGCCCACCCGAGGCCCGGGAAAAACTGTTTTTT.

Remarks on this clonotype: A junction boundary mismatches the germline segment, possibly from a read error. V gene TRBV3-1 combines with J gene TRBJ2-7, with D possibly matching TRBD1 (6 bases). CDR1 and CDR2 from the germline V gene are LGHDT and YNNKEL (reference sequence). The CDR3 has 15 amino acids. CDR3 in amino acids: CASSQGGRADVEQYF. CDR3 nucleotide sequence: TGTGCCAGTAGCCAAGGGGGTAGGGCAGATGTCGAGCAGTACTTC.

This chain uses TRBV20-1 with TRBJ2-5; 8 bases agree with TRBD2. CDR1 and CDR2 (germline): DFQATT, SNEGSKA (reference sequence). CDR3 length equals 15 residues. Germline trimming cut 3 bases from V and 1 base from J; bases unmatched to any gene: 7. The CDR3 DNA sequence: TGCAGTGCTAGGTTAAGCGGGGGCCGCCAAGAGACCCAGTACTTC. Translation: CSARLSGGRQETQYF.